Each of the 11 T cell receptor beta chains below was sequenced from the same sample in a study of control samples from healthy donors and cancer patients (dated by TCRdb to 2018 to 2021). Library preparation employed the immunoSEQ multiplex PCR assay. The table comes from immuneACCESS by way of TCRdb, which keeps in-frame sequences with V and J called. Part of the clones is missing from these tables; in studies checked, under half for an unresolved V gene and the rest for unknown reasons. This sample has about 120,000 clones in its table, and roughly nine tenths of those were observed once. Almost 40% of the sample rests with the top ten. The sequenced material came from blood. All receptors derive from a man in his forties or fifties in good health.

This clone appeared once. The gene calls are TRBV5-1 and TRBJ2-3; 10 bases line up with TRBD2. V shed 5 bases and J 2 bases; nucleotides not matched to a gene: 8. This CDR3 has 16 residues. Germline CDR1 is SGHRS and CDR2 is YFSETQ. CDR3 sequence: CASSFRTSGNTDTQYF. Written as DNA, the CDR3 is TGCGCCAGCAGTTTTAGGACTAGCGGCAACACAGATACGCAGTATTTT.

This clone was recorded a few times. The CDR3 nucleotides are TGTGCCAGCAGTGCCCAGCCTAGCGGCCCTGTCCTCTACGAGCAGTACTTC. Translated, it gives CASSAQPSGPVLYEQYF. J is TRBJ2-7 and V is TRBV6-1; 7 bases are shared with TRBD2. Germline loops: CDR1 MNHNS, CDR2 SASEGT. The CDR3 covers 17 residues. V lost 4 bases, J lost 3 bases, and 15 bases stayed unmatched.

V usage is TRBV19 and J usage is TRBJ1-1; the D is unclear. The CDR3 is 15 residues long. CDR1 and CDR2 (germline): LNHDA, SQIVND (reference sequence). V gave up 5 bases and J gave up 2 bases, with 15 bases separating them. The CDR3 bases are TGTGCCAGTAGTCCGCGGACGGCTACAAACACTGAAGCTTTCTTT. Protein product: CASSPRTATNTEAFF.

This chain joins TRBV3-1 (or the pseudogene TRBV3-2) and TRBJ1-2; D ambiguous. V was pared by 1 base and J by 3 bases, with 9 bases between. Germline values: CDR1 LGHDT, CDR2 YNNKEL (reference sequence). The CDR3 is made up of 14 amino acids. The CDR3 spells CASSQAKGYYGYTF. CDR3 DNA sequence: TGTGCCAGCAGCCAAGCCAAAGGGTACTATGGCTACACCTTC.

The chain recombines TRBV2 with TRBJ2-7; D uncertain. This CDR3 spans 10 amino acids. The V end lost 6 bases, the J end lost 3 bases, and 3 bases lay between the germline ends. Germline assignment: CDR1 SNHLY and CDR2 FYNNEI. CDR3 in DNA: TGTGCCAGCAGAGACTACGAGCAGTACTTC. The encoded protein is CASRDYEQYF.

This chain joins TRBV9 and TRBJ1-2, with D unclear. The CDR3 runs 13 residues. V lost 0 bases, J lost 1 base, and 4 bases lay in between. Germline CDR1 is SGDLS and CDR2 is YYNGEE. CDR3 in DNA: TGTGCCAGCAGCGTAGGGGTTAACTATGGCTACACCTTC. Encoded protein: CASSVGVNYGYTF.

Notes on this clone: Sequence at one end of the junction differs from germline and may be a read error. The rearrangement uses TRBV4-3 and TRBJ1-2; D uncertain. The length of the CDR3 is 11 residues. From germline, CDR1 is LGHNA and CDR2 YSLEER. This CDR3 reads CASSQEAAFHF. DNA of the CDR3: TGCGCCAGCAGCCAAGAGGCCGCCTTTCACTTC.

The chain has TRBV7-9 and TRBJ1-2, with 7 bases matching TRBD1. Losses at the gene ends were 5 bases for V and 4 bases for J; bases not matched to a gene: 4. This CDR3 comprises 13 residues. Germline CDR1 is SEHNR and CDR2 is FQNEAQ (reference sequence). CDR3 bases: TGTGCCAGCAGCCCGACAGGGATCTATGGCTACACCTTC. Amino acids: CASSPTGIYGYTF.

This chain joins TRBV10-3 and TRBJ2-7, with 14 positions matching TRBD2. Trimming removed 0 bases from V and 5 bases from J; junction bases left unmatched: 3. The CDR3 has 16 residues. The germline CDR1 and CDR2 sequences are ENHRY and SYGVKD. This chain's CDR3 is CAISESTSGGAHEQYF. The CDR3 DNA sequence: TGTGCCATCAGTGAGTCGACTAGCGGGGGGGCCCACGAGCAGTACTTC.

This clone was detected only once. This sequence joins TRBV6-5 and TRBJ2-7, with D perhaps TRBD2 (6 bases). The CDR3 sequence is 14 residues long. Germline values: CDR1 MNHEY, CDR2 SVGAGI. The V end was cut by 9 bases, the J end by 2 bases, with 17 bases between. The CDR3 DNA sequence: TGTGCCAGTTCGGTGGGGGGTCTAGCCTACGAGCAGTACTTC. Protein: CASSVGGLAYEQYF.

For the CDR3, the DNA is TGTGCCAGCAGCCAAGGAGCGCAATCCTACGAGCAGTACTTC. Its protein is CASSQGAQSYEQYF. The V call is TRBV3-1 (or the pseudogene TRBV3-2), the J call TRBJ2-7; D is undetermined. The CDR3 has 14 amino acids. The germline V and J ends were trimmed by 1 base and 1 base, with 8 bases remaining between them. Germline lookup yields CDR1 LGHDT and CDR2 YNNKEL (reference sequence).